Shown below are 29 T cell receptor beta chains from a single sample sequenced in a study of PD-1 blockade in classical Hodgkin lymphoma. The time point is: cycle 4 day 1 (C4D1), after less than 7 weeks of nivolumab. Brentuximab vedotin exposure varied, and every patient relapsed after autologous stem cell transplantation. Sequencing used immunoSEQ multiplex PCR; TCRdb keeps in-frame clones, though not all of them. The sample lists almost 95,000 clones; approximately 86% were seen once. Material: peripheral blood mononuclear cells (PBMCs), obtained before the fourth cycle of nivolumab. Receptor source: a human donor with classical Hodgkin lymphoma.

The J gene is TRBJ2-2, the V gene TRBV5-1, with 8 bases lining up with TRBD2. Germline CDR1 is SGHRS and CDR2 is YFSETQ. This CDR3 is built from 15 residues. The J segment lost 0 bases and the V segment lost 2 bases, leaving 0 bases of the junction unmatched. The CDR3 is CASSLAGANTGELFF. CDR3 bases: TGCGCCAGCAGCTTAGCGGGGGCGAACACCGGGGAGCTGTTTTTT.

CDR3 nucleotide sequence: TGTGCCTGGGGGACTAGCGGGAGGCACACAGATACGCAGTATTTT. It specifies CAWGTSGRHTDTQYF. This rearrangement joins TRBV30 to TRBJ2-3; 15 bases are a match to TRBD2. J lost 2 bases, V lost 5 bases, and 2 bases had no gene match. The CDR3 is made up of 15 amino acids. Germline V lookup: CDR1 GTSNPN, CDR2 SVGIG (reference sequence).

This rearrangement joins TRBV19 to TRBJ2-2; TRBD2 is a possible D gene (7 bases). The ends were cut back, 1 base at V and 5 bases at J, with 14 bases in the middle. CDR1 is LNHDA and CDR2 is SQIVND in the germline V gene (reference sequence). This CDR3 contains 16 residues. The chain's CDR3 is CASSIVGGRVTGELFF. The CDR3 DNA follows: TGTGCCAGTAGTATAGTCGGGGGGCGCGTAACCGGGGAGCTGTTTTTT.

The chain recombines TRBV2 with TRBJ2-1, with 11 bases fitting TRBD2. CDR1 SNHLY and CDR2 FYNNEI come from the germline V gene. The CDR3 runs to 12 residues. The V gene end was trimmed by 6 bases and the J gene end by 8 bases; junction bases not matched to a gene: 0. The CDR3 DNA is TGTGCCAGCAGGACTAGCGGGGATGAGCAGTTCTTC. It specifies CASRTSGDEQFF.

The chain carries TRBV27 and TRBJ2-3; TRBD2 aligns across 9 bases. Germline V gene data show CDR1 as MNHEY and CDR2 as SMNVEV (reference sequence). There are 17 residues in the CDR3. Unmatched junction bases numbered 9, after V lost 2 bases and J lost 3 bases. This CDR3 is CASSLRLAGIGTDTQYF. The DNA of the CDR3 is TGTGCCAGCAGTTTAAGGCTAGCGGGAATCGGGACAGATACGCAGTATTTT.

This chain uses TRBV9 with TRBJ2-1, with TRBD2 matching over 9 bases. Germline CDR1 and CDR2: SGDLS and YYNGEE. V trimming: 0 bases; J trimming: 4 bases; junction bases outside the gene matches: 11. This CDR3 contains 18 residues. CDR3: CASSVATDSGRFYNEQFF. The CDR3 nucleotides are TGTGCCAGCAGCGTAGCTACGGATAGCGGGAGATTTTACAATGAGCAGTTCTTC. The whole variable domain, remainder taken from reference TRBV9 and TRBJ2-1, is DSGVTQTPKHLITATGQRVTLRCSPRSGDLSVYWYQQSLDQGLQFLIQYYNGEERAKGNILERFSAQQFPDLHSELNLSSLELGDSALYFCASSVATDSGRFYNEQFFGPGTRLTVL.

The chain couples TRBV5-4 to TRBJ2-3; 12 nucleotides align to TRBD2. V gave up 0 bases and J gave up 5 bases; unmatched junction bases: 7. The CDR3 runs 17 residues. Germline values: CDR1 SGHNT, CDR2 YYREEE (reference sequence). DNA of the CDR3: TGTGCCAGCAGCTTGGATCCTAGCGGGAGGGCGCAAGATACGCAGTATTTT. As protein: CASSLDPSGRAQDTQYF.

The genes are TRBV5-4 and TRBJ2-2; maybe TRBD2 (6 bases). Trimming left V 2 bases short and J 1 base short, with 12 bases between. This CDR3 spans 16 amino acids. Germline lookup yields CDR1 SGHNT and CDR2 YYREEE (reference sequence). CDR3: CASSLTPAGNTGELFF. CDR3 DNA: TGTGCCAGCAGCTTAACTCCAGCGGGGAACACCGGGGAGCTGTTTTTT.

The rearrangement uses TRBV7-2 and TRBJ2-2, with 9 bases aligning to TRBD1. CDR1 is SGHTA, CDR2 FQGNSA, per germline. The CDR3 has 16 residues. The J segment lost 5 bases and the V segment lost 5 bases, leaving 9 bases of the junction unmatched. This CDR3 reads CASSDRRQGETGELFF. CDR3 nucleotides: TGTGCCAGCAGCGACCGCCGACAGGGGGAAACCGGGGAGCTGTTTTTT.

The V and J genes are TRBV6-1 and TRBJ1-5; possibly TRBD1 for D (5 bases). CDR1 and CDR2 from the germline V gene are MNHNS and SASEGT. Trimming cost V 3 bases and J 5 bases, with 11 bases left between them. There are 14 residues in the CDR3. CDR3 bases: TGTGCCAGCAGTGAGGCCCAGACAGATCAGCCCCAGCATTTT. It translates to CASSEAQTDQPQHF.

This chain uses TRBV5-1 with TRBJ2-7; D perhaps matches TRBD1 (6 bases). V was cut by 2 bases and J by 4 bases, with 16 bases left in between. Germline V CDR1 and CDR2: SGHRS, YFSETQ. The CDR3 is 15 residues long. CDR3: CASSLSPTGRYEQYF. The CDR3 region has the DNA TGCGCCAGCAGCTTATCCCCCACAGGGCGGTACGAGCAGTACTTC. The variable domain in full, with the rest retrieved from reference TRBV5-1 and TRBJ2-7, is KAGVTQTPRYLIKTRGQQVTLSCSPISGHRSVSWYQQTPGQGLQFLFEYFSETQRNKGNFPGRFSGRQFSNSRSEMNVSTLELGDSALYLCASSLSPTGRYEQYFGPGTRLTVT.

The chain carries TRBV5-8 and TRBJ2-2; D remains unclear. The length of the CDR3 is 15 residues. Germline V gives CDR1 SGHTS, CDR2 YDEGEE. With 4 bases removed from V and 6 bases from J, the gap between germline ends came to 16 bases. The CDR3 DNA reads as TGTGCCAGCAGCCTGGGGTCTAGGGCCTCCGGGGAGCTGTTTTTT. Protein: CASSLGSRASGELFF.

The rearrangement uses TRBV2 and TRBJ2-7; D might be TRBD1 (5 bases). CDR3 length: 11 amino acids. The V end lost 7 bases, the J end lost 5 bases, and 9 bases lay between the germline ends. Germline lookup yields CDR1 SNHLY and CDR2 FYNNEI. The CDR3 sequence is CASTRVDEQYF. In nucleotides, the CDR3 is TGTGCCAGCACCAGGGTCGACGAGCAGTACTTC. The full variable domain, with the rest looked up from reference TRBV2 and TRBJ2-7, is EPEVTQTPSHQVTQMGQEVILRCVPISNHLYFYWYRQILGQKVEFLVSFYNNEISEKSEIFDDQFSVERPDGSNFTLKIRSTKLEDSAMYFCASTRVDEQYFGPGTRLTVT.

V gene TRBV11-3 combines with J gene TRBJ2-1; D is perhaps TRBD2 (5 bases). The CDR3 is made up of 12 amino acids. Per germline, CDR1 SGHNT and CDR2 YENEEA. Trimming stripped 5 bases from V and 7 bases from J, with 9 bases between. CDR3 sequence: CASSPGGNEQFF. The CDR3 DNA reads as TGTGCCAGCAGCCCAGGAGGTAATGAGCAGTTCTTC.

V is TRBV28 and J is TRBJ2-7; 7 bases match TRBD2. Germline CDR1 MDHEN, CDR2 SYDVKM. The CDR3 consists of 14 residues. V was pared by 6 bases and J by 2 bases, with 7 bases of the junction left unmatched. The CDR3 protein is CASRGGTGAYEQYF. CDR3 nucleotide sequence: TGTGCCAGCAGGGGGGGGACTGGGGCCTACGAGCAGTACTTC.

The rearrangement joins TRBV9 to TRBJ1-4; 7 nucleotides agree with TRBD1. V was pared by 3 bases and J by 8 bases, with 13 bases of the junction left unmatched. Germline-derived CDR1 and CDR2 are SGDLS and YYNGEE. The CDR3 is made up of 16 amino acids. As DNA, the CDR3 is TGTGCCAGCAGCGCTAGGGGGACAGTGGGCTACGAAAAACTGTTTTTT. Protein: CASSARGTVGYEKLFF. Full variable domain (remainder filled in from reference TRBV9 and TRBJ1-4): DSGVTQTPKHLITATGQRVTLRCSPRSGDLSVYWYQQSLDQGLQFLIQYYNGEERAKGNILERFSAQQFPDLHSELNLSSLELGDSALYFCASSARGTVGYEKLFFGSGTQLSVL.

The J gene is TRBJ2-7, the V gene TRBV7-9; possible D gene TRBD2, 5 bases. Trimming took off 5 bases at V and 3 bases at J, with 11 bases between the two ends. Germline V gives CDR1 SEHNR, CDR2 FQNEAQ (reference sequence). The CDR3 loop spans 13 amino acids. The CDR3: CASSQDSVYEQYF. CDR3 DNA: TGTGCCAGCAGCCAGGACTCCGTCTACGAGCAGTACTTC.

The V and J genes are TRBV30 and TRBJ1-1; no reliable D call. Between the trimmed V and J ends, which lost 2 bases and 6 bases, there was a span of 7 bases. From germline, CDR1 is GTSNPN and CDR2 SVGIG (reference sequence). There are 11 residues in the CDR3. The CDR3 DNA sequence: TGTGCCTGGAGTTTTGGACCTGAAGCTTTCTTT. Translating it yields CAWSFGPEAFF.

The rearrangement links TRBV6-1 to TRBJ1-5, with 9 bases that match TRBD1. The length of the CDR3 is 15 residues. CDR1 is MNHNS, CDR2 SASEGT, per germline. V lost 6 bases, J lost 8 bases, and 11 bases stayed unmatched. CDR3 in amino acids: CASRKTGGWLEPQHF. CDR3 bases: TGTGCCAGCAGGAAAACAGGGGGCTGGTTGGAGCCCCAGCATTTT.

The V gene is TRBV7-2, the J gene TRBJ2-6; no reliable D call. The V gene lost 1 base and the J gene lost 0 bases, with 10 bases spanning the gap. Germline-derived CDR1 and CDR2 are SGHTA and FQGNSA. The CDR3 totals 17 residues. The CDR3 reads CASSLGPELSGANVLTF. The CDR3 DNA sequence: TGTGCCAGCAGCTTAGGGCCCGAGCTCTCTGGGGCCAACGTCCTGACTTTC. Combining the CDR3 with reference TRBV7-2 and TRBJ2-6 gives the whole variable domain GAGVSQSPSNKVTEKGKDVELRCDPISGHTALYWYRQSLGQGLEFLIYFQGNSAPDKSGLPSDRFSAERTGGSVSTLTIQRTQQEDSAVYLCASSLGPELSGANVLTFGAGSRLTVL.

This chain connects TRBV18 to TRBJ2-7, with 7 nucleotides matching TRBD2. V gave up 4 bases and J gave up 4 bases; unmatched junction bases: 19. CDR1 and CDR2 (germline): KGHSH, LQKENI. The CDR3 has 18 amino acids. In nucleotides, the CDR3 is TGTGCCAGCTCACTCAAAAGCCCTAGCGGTAATGTGGTTTACGAGCAGTACTTC. Its translation is CASSLKSPSGNVVYEQYF.

The genes are TRBV7-2 and TRBJ1-2, with TRBD1 identical over 7 bases. Germline-derived CDR1 and CDR2 are SGHTA and FQGNSA. V trimming: 2 bases; J trimming: 4 bases; junction bases outside the gene matches: 10. The CDR3 spans 16 residues. The CDR3 DNA reads as TGTGCCAGCAGCTTAAACAGGGGCGGTTCCAGCTATGGCTACACCTTC. It translates to CASSLNRGGSSYGYTF. Drawing the rest from reference TRBV7-2 and TRBJ1-2, the complete variable domain is GAGVSQSPSNKVTEKGKDVELRCDPISGHTALYWYRQSLGQGLEFLIYFQGNSAPDKSGLPSDRFSAERTGGSVSTLTIQRTQQEDSAVYLCASSLNRGGSSYGYTFGSGTRLTVV.

The V call is TRBV7-2, the J call TRBJ2-5; D remains unclear. Trimming shortened V by 5 bases and J by 1 base, and 14 bases separated the two germline ends. The CDR3 length is 15 residues. Germline V gene sequence: CDR1 SGHTA, CDR2 FQGNSA. CDR3 protein: CASSRRVVGQETQYF. The CDR3 coding sequence is TGTGCCAGCAGCCGACGGGTGGTTGGCCAAGAGACCCAGTACTTC.

This clone was observed a single time. The V call is TRBV19, the J call TRBJ2-1; D ambiguous. V lost 1 base to trimming and J lost 5 bases, with 6 bases between them. Germline CDR1 LNHDA, CDR2 SQIVND (reference sequence). The CDR3 contains 13 residues. The CDR3 region is CASSIVLDNEQFF. CDR3 bases: TGTGCCAGTAGTATAGTGCTAGACAATGAGCAGTTCTTC.

This clone was seen once. The gene calls are TRBV2 and TRBJ2-7; 8 bases are shared with TRBD1. Germline CDR1 is SNHLY and CDR2 is FYNNEI. The CDR3 is 15 residues long. With 2 bases clipped from V and 0 bases from J, the junction kept 3 bases outside the gene matches. CDR3 in amino acids: CASSERTGSSYEQYF. CDR3 nucleotide sequence: TGTGCCAGCAGTGAAAGGACAGGGAGCTCCTACGAGCAGTACTTC. The full variable domain, in which reference TRBV2 and TRBJ2-7 provide the parts outside the CDR3, is EPEVTQTPSHQVTQMGQEVILRCVPISNHLYFYWYRQILGQKVEFLVSFYNNEISEKSEIFDDQFSVERPDGSNFTLKIRSTKLEDSAMYFCASSERTGSSYEQYFGPGTRLTVT.

The chain combines TRBV18 with TRBJ2-1, with TRBD2 matching 15 bases. The CDR3 length is 19 residues. V gave up 2 bases and J gave up 7 bases; unmatched junction bases: 12. The germline V gene has CDR1 KGHSH and CDR2 LQKENI. CDR3 bases: TGTGCCAGCTCACCAGGGAGCCGGACTAGCGGGAGGGAATGGAATGAGCAGTTCTTC. Amino acid sequence: CASSPGSRTSGREWNEQFF.

The gene calls are TRBV11-2 and TRBJ2-2; TRBD1 agrees at 7 bases. The V gene's germline CDR1 is SGHAT and CDR2 FQNNGV. V was pared by 6 bases and J by 2 bases, with 9 bases of the junction left unmatched. The CDR3 has 16 amino acids. The CDR3 is CASSSRTGLNTGELFF. The CDR3 DNA reads as TGTGCCAGCAGTTCCCGGACAGGACTTAACACCGGGGAGCTGTTTTTT.

The chain uses TRBV6-1 and TRBJ2-7; 11 nucleotides line up with TRBD2. This CDR3 spans 14 amino acids. The J segment lost 2 bases and the V segment lost 7 bases, leaving 4 bases of the junction unmatched. CDR1 MNHNS and CDR2 SASEGT come from the germline V gene. DNA for the CDR3: TGTGCCAGCATCCCTAGCGGGAGGCCCTACGAGCAGTACTTC. It encodes CASIPSGRPYEQYF.

The chain joins TRBV5-1 to TRBJ2-7; unclear D gene. This CDR3 contains 14 residues. Germline V CDR1 and CDR2: SGHRS, YFSETQ. V dropped 2 bases and J dropped 2 bases, with 11 bases sitting between them. The CDR3 DNA reads as TGCGCCAGCAGCTTAGGGTCACGTCCCTACGAGCAGTACTTC. Its protein product is CASSLGSRPYEQYF.